The next 26 T cell receptor beta chains were all read from a single sample in a study of human T cells and chemical hapten exposure. Time point defined: patch test 1, 2 weeks after DPC sensitization. Treatment of the sample: therapeutic diphenylcyclopropenone sensitization with weekly scalp DPC. TCRdb reanalysed the RACE reads using MiXCR and keeps one entry per CDR3 protein. Of 80,000 to 100,000 distinct CDR3 sequences in the sample, 7.5% to 9.5% were seen once. Sequenced material: whole blood, taken in connection with sensitization to the hapten diphenylcyclopropenone (DPC). Receptors were obtained from a woman aged 30 to 39 with alopecia areata. Some clones in this sample may be carry-over from other donors' samples.

This clonotype occurred many times. V gene TRBV20-1 combines with J gene TRBJ2-3; perhaps D is TRBD1 or TRBD2 (6 bases each). The CDR3 consists of 14 residues. V was shortened by 2 bases and J by 10 bases, with 19 bases between the two germline ends. The V gene's germline CDR1 is DFQATT and CDR2 SNEGSKA (reference sequence). The CDR3 sequence: CSARSWGAGSAQYF. CDR3 nucleotide sequence: TGCAGTGCTAGAAGTTGGGGGGCAGGCTCGGCGCAGTATTTT.

This clonotype has just a few counts. The chain links TRBV13 to TRBJ1-2; D unclear. From germline, CDR1 is PRHDT and CDR2 FYEKMQ (reference sequence). Trimming removed 0 bases from V and 4 bases from J, with 9 bases in between. The CDR3 contains 14 residues. The CDR3 loop reads CASSLGDPSYGYTF. CDR3 in DNA: TGTGCCAGCAGCTTAGGGGACCCCAGCTATGGCTACACCTTC. The variable domain in full, completed from reference TRBV13 and TRBJ1-2, reads AAGVIQSPRHLIKEKRETATLKCYPIPRHDTVYWYQQGPGQDPQFLISFYEKMQSDKGSIPDRFSAQQFSDYHSELNMSSLELGDSALYFCASSLGDPSYGYTFGSGTRLTVV.

This clonotype has at least ten counts. The CDR3 loop is CASSAQNRGYTGELFF. DNA for the CDR3: TGTGCCAGCAGCGCCCAGAACAGGGGATACACCGGGGAGCTGTTTTTT. The chain is built from TRBV7-9 and TRBJ2-2; 7 bases match TRBD1. This CDR3 comprises 16 residues. Germline V gene lookup returns CDR1 SEHNR and CDR2 FQNEAQ (reference sequence). J lost 3 bases, V lost 5 bases, and 9 bases had no gene match.

This clonotype was detected only a few times. The CDR3 DNA reads TGTGCCAGCAGCCTTCGTCCGAGGAGCACCGGGGAGCTGTTTTTT. Translation gives CASSLRPRSTGELFF. V and J are TRBV11-1 and TRBJ2-2; D call uncertain. The length of the CDR3 is 15 residues. CDR1 SGHAT and CDR2 FQDESV come from the germline V gene (reference sequence). V shed 5 bases and J shed 4 bases, with 14 bases lying between them. Full variable domain (outside the CDR3, taken from reference TRBV11-1 and TRBJ2-2): EAEVAQSPRYKITEKSQAVAFWCDPISGHATLYWYRQILGQGPELLVQFQDESVVDDSQLPKDRFSAERLKGVDSTLKIQPAELGDSAMYLCASSLRPRSTGELFFGEGSRLTVL.

This clonotype was picked up a small number of times. This chain connects TRBV27 to TRBJ1-6; D unclear. The CDR3 length is 14 residues. V was shortened by 2 bases and J by 5 bases, with 7 bases between the two germline ends. Looked up from germline, CDR1 is MNHEY and CDR2 is SMNVEV (reference sequence). Here the CDR3 DNA reads TGTGCCAGCAGTTTACCAGGCGATAATTCACCCCTCCACTTT. Its translation: CASSLPGDNSPLHF.

This clonotype was counted ten times or more. The chain employs TRBV19 and TRBJ1-4; the D gene is possibly TRBD1 (5 bases). Trimming removed 3 bases from V and 4 bases from J, with 12 bases in between. Germline-derived CDR1 and CDR2 are LNHDA and SQIVND (reference sequence). The CDR3 totals 15 residues. CDR3 in DNA: TGTGCCAGTAGTATCCCGACAGCCTTTAATGAAAAACTGTTTTTT. As protein: CASSIPTAFNEKLFF.

The chain uses TRBV27 and TRBJ2-7, with TRBD1 matching 9 bases. The CDR3 length is 20 residues. From germline, CDR1 is MNHEY and CDR2 SMNVEV (reference sequence). J gave up 0 bases and V 2 bases, and 17 bases lay outside the gene matches. CDR3 bases: TGTGCCAGCAGTTTACGCCCCGGGACAGGGAGCAGGGGGACCTCCTACGAGCAGTACTTC. Its protein is CASSLRPGTGSRGTSYEQYF.

Ten or more counts support this clonotype. The chain has TRBV18 and TRBJ1-2; 7 positions match TRBD1. The CDR3 covers 17 residues. Germline CDR1 KGHSH, CDR2 LQKENI. The J segment lost 3 bases and the V segment lost 2 bases, leaving 12 bases of the junction unmatched. CDR3: CASSPGQRRGHHYGYTF. The CDR3 DNA sequence: TGTGCCAGCTCACCAGGCCAAAGAAGGGGGCATCACTATGGCTACACCTTC.

This chain uses TRBV18 with TRBJ1-2; 7 nucleotides align to TRBD1. J was trimmed by 6 bases and V by 2 bases; bases with no gene match: 3. The CDR3 is 13 residues long. In germline, CDR1 is KGHSH, CDR2 LQKENI. The CDR3 sequence is CASSPDRVDGYTF. For the CDR3, the DNA is TGTGCCAGCTCACCAGACAGGGTTGATGGCTACACCTTC. Supplemented by reference TRBV18 and TRBJ1-2, the full variable domain reads NAGVMQNPRHLVRRRGQEARLRCSPMKGHSHVYWYRQLPEEGLKFMVYLQKENIIDESGMPKERFSAEFPKEGPSILRIQQVVRGDSAAYFCASSPDRVDGYTFGSGTRLTVV.

The table lists this clonotype with many counts. The V gene is TRBV7-9, the J gene TRBJ1-2; 8 bases line up with TRBD1. The CDR3 is 14 amino acids. Germline V gene sequence: CDR1 SEHNR, CDR2 FQNEAQ (reference sequence). The junction had 4 bases not matched to a gene; V was cut back by 3 bases and J by 4 bases. CDR3 protein: CASSFTGGSYGYTF. The CDR3 coding sequence is TGTGCCAGCAGCTTTACAGGGGGAAGCTATGGCTACACCTTC. Filled out from reference TRBV7-9 and TRBJ1-2, the complete variable domain reads DTGVSQNPRHKITKRGQNVTFRCDPISEHNRLYWYRQTLGQGPEFLTYFQNEAQLEKSRLLSDRFSAERPKGSFSTLEIQRTEQGDSAMYLCASSFTGGSYGYTFGSGTRLTVV.

This clonotype has ten or more counts. This chain links TRBV7-9 with TRBJ2-3, with TRBD1 identical over 9 bases. Germline V lookup: CDR1 SEHNR, CDR2 FQNEAQ (reference sequence). Trimming at V came to 5 bases and at J to 1 base, leaving 7 bases not matched to a gene. This CDR3 region has 16 residues. CDR3 sequence (DNA): TGTGCCAGCAGCGCGGGACAGGGTGGGGGCACAGATACGCAGTATTTT. Translating it yields CASSAGQGGGTDTQYF.

This clonotype was found many times. This sequence joins TRBV16 and TRBJ1-1, with 7 positions matching TRBD1. V shed 4 bases, J shed 5 bases, and the junction held 10 bases outside the gene matches. Germline CDR1 is KGHSY and CDR2 is FQNENV. The CDR3 runs to 15 residues. In DNA, the CDR3 is TGTGCCAGCAGCCTGAGTAGGGGGCAGTGGACTGAAGCTTTCTTT. Protein product: CASSLSRGQWTEAFF.

This clonotype was seen ten or more times. The chain combines TRBV12-5 with TRBJ2-7; the D call may be TRBD1 or TRBD2 (5 bases each). V lost 0 bases and J lost 3, with 24 bases in between. The V gene's germline CDR1 is LGHNT and CDR2 FRNRAP. CDR3 size: 19 residues. The CDR3 protein is CASGLVVGRGHPNNYEQYF. The CDR3, as DNA: TGTGCTAGTGGTTTGGTAGTAGGTCGGGGCCACCCAAACAACTACGAGCAGTACTTC.

The chain is built from TRBV15 and TRBJ2-1, with TRBD2 matching over 11 bases. This CDR3 region has 15 residues. V trimming: 4 bases; J trimming: 5 bases; junction bases outside the gene matches: 4. CDR1 and CDR2 (germline): LNHNV, YYDKDF (reference sequence). The CDR3: CATSNSGGVNNEQFF. CDR3 DNA sequence: TGTGCCACCAGCAATAGCGGGGGGGTAAACAATGAGCAGTTCTTC.

This clonotype has at least ten counts. The rearrangement joins TRBV3-1 to TRBJ1-1; a weak D match, TRBD1 (6 bases). The CDR3 covers 13 residues. V was trimmed by 1 base and J by 7 bases, leaving 10 bases between them. Germline CDR1 and CDR2: LGHDT and YNNKEL (reference sequence). The CDR3: CASSQGAGVEAFF. The CDR3 nucleotides read TGTGCCAGCAGCCAAGGGGCAGGGGTTGAAGCTTTCTTT.

In the case of this clonotype: A read error is possible here, since a much larger clone lies one base away. CDR3 in DNA: TGTGCCAGCAGCTTAGGGGGGCATGAGCAGTTCTTC. Protein product: CASSLGGHEQFF. The gene calls are TRBV11-2 and TRBJ2-1; a possible D gene is TRBD1 (6 bases). V was cut by 1 base and J by 8 bases, with 6 bases left in between. Looked up from germline, CDR1 is SGHAT and CDR2 is FQNNGV. The CDR3 is 12 residues long.

This clonotype was seen at least ten times. The CDR3 bases are TGTGCCAGCAGTGCCGGGACAGGGATCTCTGGAAACACCATATATTTT. Translated: CASSAGTGISGNTIYF. This chain joins TRBV3-1 and TRBJ1-3; 9 bases line up with TRBD1. The germline gives CDR1 LGHDT, CDR2 YNNKEL (reference sequence). The length of the CDR3 is 16 residues. Trimming took 6 bases from V and 0 from J; bases not matched to a gene: 6.

This clonotype was found a few times. The chain links TRBV29-1 to TRBJ1-5; the match to TRBD1 covers 11 bases. From germline, CDR1 is SQVTM and CDR2 ANQGSEA. V lost 6 bases, J lost 6 bases, and 4 bases stayed unmatched. There are 13 residues in the CDR3. CDR3 sequence: CSVGQGVGQPQHF. The CDR3 DNA reads TGCAGCGTGGGACAGGGGGTCGGTCAGCCCCAGCATTTT.

V gene TRBV18 combines with J gene TRBJ1-2, with TRBD1 matching over 11 bases. CDR3 size: 16 residues. V trimming: 4 bases; J trimming: 2 bases; junction bases outside the gene matches: 6. Per the germline V gene, CDR1 is KGHSH and CDR2 is LQKENI. CDR3 sequence reads: CASSQPRDRGNYGYTF. The CDR3 DNA sequence: TGTGCCAGCTCACAGCCCCGGGACAGGGGGAACTATGGCTACACCTTC.

This clonotype was observed a handful of times. The chain joins TRBV5-1 to TRBJ1-1; 7 bases are shared with TRBD1. The CDR3 extends over 14 amino acids. Germline V gene data show CDR1 as SGHRS and CDR2 as YFSETQ. V was clipped by 4 bases and J by 6 bases; unmatched bases: 9. The CDR3, as DNA: TGCGCCAGCAGCGCCCAACAGGGGTTGGCTGAAGCTTTCTTT. Translation gives CASSAQQGLAEAFF.

This clonotype was observed at least ten times. The gene calls are TRBV10-3 and TRBJ1-6; a weak D match, TRBD1 (6 bases). The CDR3 is made up of 13 amino acids. Germline V gene data show CDR1 as ENHRY and CDR2 as SYGVKD. V lost 11 bases, J lost 3 bases, and 11 bases lay in between. The CDR3 bases are TGTGCCTCCCGGGGGCTCTATAATTCACCCCTCCACTTT. Translating it yields CASRGLYNSPLHF.

This clonotype was seen at least ten times. The chain has TRBV15 and TRBJ2-7, with 7 bases matching TRBD1. The CDR3 totals 15 residues. The germline gives CDR1 LNHNV, CDR2 YYDKDF (reference sequence). Trimming took 0 bases from V and 0 from J; bases not matched to a gene: 2. The CDR3 coding sequence is TGTGCCACCAGCAGAGATCGGGACAGCTCCTACGAGCAGTACTTC. Protein sequence: CATSRDRDSSYEQYF.

There are many counts of this clonotype. The V call is TRBV11-1, the J call TRBJ2-3; D possibly corresponds to TRBD1 (5 bases). V was cut by 5 bases and J by 4 bases, with 10 bases left in between. Germline V gene sequence: CDR1 SGHAT, CDR2 FQDESV (reference sequence). The CDR3 extends over 13 amino acids. The chain's CDR3 is CASSGAGADTQYF. In DNA, the CDR3 is TGTGCCAGCAGCGGGGCAGGTGCAGATACGCAGTATTTT.

Here the CDR3 DNA reads TGTGCCAGCAGTTGTGGCGGCCCCTATGGCTACACCTTC. Translation gives CASSCGGPYGYTF. The gene calls are TRBV6-2 or TRBV6-3 and TRBJ1-2; no clear D gene. This CDR3 is built from 13 residues. V was shortened by 4 bases and J by 4 bases, with 10 bases between the two germline ends. From germline, CDR1 is MNHEY and CDR2 SVGEGT.

The rearrangement uses TRBV6-6 and TRBJ1-2; D is uncertain. The CDR3 is 15 residues long. V shed 6 bases and J shed 3 bases, with 17 bases lying between them. Per germline, CDR1 MNHNY and CDR2 SVGAGI (reference sequence). The CDR3 spells CASRTPRTADYGYTF. The CDR3 DNA is TGTGCCAGCAGGACGCCAAGAACGGCTGACTATGGCTACACCTTC.

This clonotype was picked up a small number of times. This chain joins TRBV12-3 or TRBV12-4 and TRBJ1-2; D uncertain. The CDR3 is 16 residues long. Trimming shortened V by 1 base and J by 4 bases, and 16 bases separated the two germline ends. CDR3 DNA: TGTGCCAGCAGTTTAGTCTCGAGCAGCCGCTCCTATGGCTACACCTTC. Amino acids: CASSLVSSSRSYGYTF.